This TCR beta chain was recovered during a study of cytomegalovirus exposure and HLA in healthy donors. Donors were ostensibly healthy at sampling, although undocumented immune exposures were probable. In the PCR, 60 Vbeta and 13 Jbeta primers were used. Method: immunoSEQ multiplex PCR; TCRdb's copy keeps in-frame clones and lacks some. This table has tens of thousands of clones, 60% to 85% appearing once. Germline assignment: CDR1 SGHRS and CDR2 YFSETQ. This CDR3 has 14 residues. V lost 4 bases to trimming and J lost 3 bases; unmatched junction nucleotides: 4. The TCR sequence derives from a man aged 35 to 55 in good health and CMV-seronegative. The rearrangement links TRBV5-1 to TRBJ2-5, with TRBD1 identical over 9 bases. Material: PBMCs. As DNA, the CDR3 is TGCGCCAGCAGCCCCTGGGACAGGGAAGAGACCCAGTACTTC. It yields the protein CASSPWDREETQYF.